The 10 T cell receptor beta chains in this list originate from one sample, sequenced in a study of cytomegalovirus exposure and HLA in healthy donors. Vbeta (60) and Jbeta (13) primers were used in the PCR. Repertoires were generated with immunoSEQ multiplex PCR, while TCRdb's copy carries only in-frame clones and drops some. The data contain 150,000 or so clones, around 72% of them seen just once; the ten biggest clones take up around 2.4%. The sequenced sample consisted of PBMCs. The origin of the receptors is a female donor in good health and CMV-seronegative.

This chain connects TRBV29-1 to TRBJ2-5; weak D call: TRBD2 (5 bases). In germline, CDR1 is SQVTM, CDR2 ANQGSEA. The CDR3 totals 11 residues. The CDR3, as DNA: TGCACCGGGTTCCGGGGAGAGACCCAGTACTTC. Residues: CTGFRGETQYF. Variable domain in full (rest from reference TRBV29-1 and TRBJ2-5): SAVISQKPSRDICQRGTSLTIQCQVDSQVTMMFWYRQQPGQSLTLIATANQGSEATYESGFVIDKFPISRPNLTFSTLTVSNMSPEDSSIYLCTGFRGETQYFGPGTRLLVL.

The chain employs TRBV19 and TRBJ1-5, with unresolved D. Trimming took 8 bases from V and 8 from J, leaving 19 bases between them. The germline V gene has CDR1 LNHDA and CDR2 SQIVND (reference sequence). CDR3 size: 14 residues. The CDR3 bases are TGTGCCAGTGGGTACGGCGGGGAGGATGAGCCCCAGCATTTT. Its protein is CASGYGGEDEPQHF.

The V call is TRBV30, the J call TRBJ1-4; TRBD1 matches 8 bases. Trimming at V came to 0 bases and at J to 4 bases, leaving 4 bases not matched to a gene. CDR1 and CDR2 (germline): GTSNPN, SVGIG (reference sequence). The CDR3 covers 15 residues. CDR3 sequence: CAWSVPGTGNEKLFF. CDR3 coding DNA: TGTGCCTGGAGTGTACCAGGGACAGGTAATGAAAAACTGTTTTTT.

The chain recombines TRBV5-1 with TRBJ2-5; tentative D call: TRBD2 (5 bases). V was clipped by 6 bases and J by 5 bases, with 14 bases between them. Germline values: CDR1 SGHRS, CDR2 YFSETQ. The CDR3 extends over 13 amino acids. The CDR3 nucleotides read TGCGCCAGCAACCGTGAGGGTGGGGAGACCCAGTACTTC. This translates into CASNREGGETQYF. Full variable domain (missing parts from reference TRBV5-1 and TRBJ2-5): KAGVTQTPRYLIKTRGQQVTLSCSPISGHRSVSWYQQTPGQGLQFLFEYFSETQRNKGNFPGRFSGRQFSNSRSEMNVSTLELGDSALYLCASNREGGETQYFGPGTRLLVL.

The chain has TRBV4-1 and TRBJ2-3; 7 bases map to TRBD1. With V trimmed by 4 bases and J by 3 bases, 4 bases remained unmatched. The CDR3 is 14 residues long. The germline gives CDR1 MGHRA, CDR2 YSYEKL. CDR3: CASSPGTATDTQYF. The CDR3 nucleotides are TGCGCCAGCAGCCCAGGGACAGCGACAGATACGCAGTATTTT.

The CDR3 DNA reads as TGTGCCACCAGCAGAGATACGGGAGGAAGGGAAAAACTGTTTTTT. Translation gives CATSRDTGGREKLFF. The rearrangement uses TRBV15 and TRBJ1-4; D unclear. CDR3 length equals 15 residues. Germline V CDR1 and CDR2: LNHNV, YYDKDF (reference sequence). V was clipped by 0 bases and J by 8 bases, with 13 bases between them.

J is TRBJ2-3 and V is TRBV4-3, with 7 nucleotides matching TRBD2. Trimming took 4 bases from V and 0 from J; bases not matched to a gene: 10. The length of the CDR3 is 17 residues. The germline V gene encodes CDR1 LGHNA and CDR2 YSLEER. The CDR3 nucleotides read TGCGCCAGCAGCCGACCCCGGAGTAGCGGGAGCACAGATACGCAGTATTTT. It is translated as CASSRPRSSGSTDTQYF.

V is TRBV7-2 and J is TRBJ1-1; D uncertain. The CDR3 covers 15 residues. Germline V lookup: CDR1 SGHTA, CDR2 FQGNSA. The ends were cut back, 5 bases at V and 0 bases at J, with 13 bases in the middle. As DNA, the CDR3 is TGTGCCAGCAGCCCGCTGACAAGGATGAACACTGAAGCTTTCTTT. Translating gives CASSPLTRMNTEAFF.

The V call is TRBV4-3, the J call TRBJ2-2; the match to TRBD2 covers 7 bases. Germline V gene lookup returns CDR1 LGHNA and CDR2 YSLEER. V gave up 4 bases and J gave up 1 base; unmatched junction bases: 3. The CDR3 spans 15 residues. In DNA, the CDR3 is TGCGCCAGCAGCCGGGACTACCTGAACACCGGGGAGCTGTTTTTT. It translates to CASSRDYLNTGELFF.

This clone occurred once. Other DNA sequences in the sample encode the same CDR3. The chain employs TRBV7-2 and TRBJ2-7; 9 nucleotides align to TRBD1. This CDR3 is 15 amino acids long. V was clipped by 5 bases and J by 2 bases; unmatched bases: 7. The V gene's germline CDR1 is SGHTA and CDR2 FQGNSA. The CDR3 protein is CASSLQGAQTYEQYF. The CDR3 nucleotides are TGTGCCAGCAGCCTACAGGGGGCACAGACCTACGAGCAGTACTTC.